Reported below is one TCR beta chain. This clone's antigen is unknown. It has no much larger one-base neighbor in the sample; base qualities were not kept. The sample belongs to a study of blood T cell repertoires in COVID-19 (dated by TCRdb to 2020 to 2021). For context, the study as a whole: Samples covering the acute and convalescent phases of COVID-19 were provided by collaborators in the United States, Italy and Spain. Where available, HLA class I and class II types were obtained from metadata supplied by the sample provider rather than from assay-based typing. The prospective study material was composed of cDNA or gDNA derived from T cells, B-cell-depleted T cells, or PBMCs. Nearly every sample came with metadata listing a de-identified subject ID, COVID-19 status, age in years and sex. Subjects who had been exposed to COVID-19, were actively infected with it, or had recovered from it provided the deeply sampled blood TCRbeta repertoires that made up the dataset. The samples were drawn from two sources: the first 160 participants of the ongoing ImmuneRACE study, and over 1,000 subjects contributed by 6 global collaborators. A freely available public database, intended as a resource for researchers studying the immune response to SARS-CoV-2, is where the repertoires were released. Points the paper makes about the study in general: The quantity of clinical and demographic metadata differed by source and by participant and was supplied without curation.

The immunoSEQ Assay, a bias-controlled multiplex PCR, was used to amplify TCRbeta CDR3 regions from genomic DNA. Turning to the authors' computational methods: The number of nucleated cells in each sample was estimated from the amplification of reference gene primers within the assay. To quantify the absolute abundance of each unique TCRbeta CDR3 rearrangement, sequence reads were collapsed and filtered. For each sample, productive Simpson clonality was calculated as the square root of Simpson's diversity index over productive rearrangements. The table comes from immuneACCESS by way of TCRdb, which keeps in-frame sequences with V and J called. Part of the clones is missing from these tables; in studies checked, under half for an unresolved V gene and the rest for unknown reasons. That table gives V, J and clone size, and the DNA gave D and trimming. A total of around 81,000 clones appear in this sample, about 85% of them only once. The ten largest clones represent around 3.1% of the sample.

Whole blood was collected in K2EDTA tubes by collaborating institutions according to the institutions' own protocols. For TCRbeta analysis, collaborator samples were shipped as frozen whole blood, as isolated PBMCs, or as DNA extracted from either sample type. The germline V gene provides CDR1 ENHRY and CDR2 SYGVKD. The CDR3, cysteine through phenylalanine, is 15 amino acids long. CDR3 DNA is the only sequence kept; it has 45 bases, read in frame from the first base. Germline trimming: 5 bases from V, 4 bases from J; junction bases outside gene matches: 7. The receptor's source is a man in his fifties or sixties with acute or convalescent COVID-19. The sequenced material came from peripheral blood. This chain is built from TRBV10-3 and TRBJ2-5; 10 bases in the junction line up with TRBD1. The CDR3 protein sequence reads: CAISTGTGAVETQYF. The DNA is TGTGCCATCAGTACCGGGACAGGGGCAGTAGAGACCCAGTACTTC.